This TCR beta chain originates from a study of T cell responses to AZD1222 COVID-19 vaccine. As for the study in general: Second-dose intervals near 4 or 12 weeks were combined.

Losses at the gene ends were 1 base for V and 2 bases for J; bases not matched to a gene: 12. The CDR3 covers 19 residues. The germline gives CDR1 LNHNV, CDR2 YYDKDF (reference sequence). General study results and limits: There were vaccine-associated CD4 TCRs across spike, dominant at 160-218 and 743-854. Spike-specific TCR breadth and depth grew following two AZD1222 doses. Donors skewed white British and female; clonal diversity was possibly underestimated.

For this clone: Its antigen is not known.

Method: immunoSEQ multiplex PCR; TCRdb's copy keeps in-frame clones and lacks some. The table lists around 50,000 clones, around 84% of them singletons. This chain uses TRBV15 with TRBJ1-5; 9 bases are a match to TRBD1. This TCR was sampled from an adult in good health. The input for sequencing was peripheral blood, taken on day 0 of AZD1222 vaccination. The CDR3 spells CATSRGGPGQGGGNQPQHF. In nucleotides, the CDR3 is TGTGCCACCAGCAGAGGCGGTCCGGGACAGGGAGGCGGCAATCAGCCCCAGCATTTT.